One and the same sample provided the 27 T cell receptor beta chains below, sequenced in a study of blood T cell repertoires in COVID-19. Profiling relied on immunoSEQ multiplex PCR, and the TCRdb table lists in-frame clones only, not all of them. The data contain about 150,000 clones, about 89% of them singletons. Input material: peripheral blood. Every receptor here comes from a man older than 75 with acute or convalescent COVID-19.

The J gene is TRBJ1-1, the V gene TRBV5-6; D perhaps matches TRBD1 (6 bases). CDR1 is SGHDT and CDR2 is YYEEEE in the germline V gene. The CDR3 is 15 amino acids. Trimming took 3 bases from V and 0 from J, leaving 12 bases between them. Here the CDR3 DNA reads TGTGCCAGCAGCTCACGGACAGCCATGAACACTGAAGCTTTCTTT. Translating it yields CASSSRTAMNTEAFF. Full variable domain (rest looked up from reference TRBV5-6 and TRBJ1-1): DAGVTQSPTHLIKTRGQQVTLRCSPKSGHDTVSWYQQALGQGPQFIFQYYEEEERQRGNFPDRFSGHQFPNYSSELNVNALLLGDSALYLCASSSRTAMNTEAFFGQGTRLTVV.

The CDR3 loop reads CASSYSDRVTGNTIYF. The CDR3 DNA follows: TGTGCCAGTAGTTACTCGGACAGGGTGACTGGAAACACCATATATTTT. The V and J genes are TRBV19 and TRBJ1-3; 8 bases map to TRBD1. The length of the CDR3 is 16 residues. V gave up 5 bases and J gave up 2 bases; unmatched junction bases: 8. The germline V gene encodes CDR1 LNHDA and CDR2 SQIVND (reference sequence).

V and J are TRBV4-1 and TRBJ2-7; D is possibly TRBD1 (6 bases). V dropped 1 base and J dropped 3 bases, with 16 bases sitting between them. The length of the CDR3 is 16 residues. Germline V gene data show CDR1 as MGHRA and CDR2 as YSYEKL. The CDR3, as DNA: TGCGCCAGCAGCCAAGGACAACAGGGCAAACGCTACGAGCAGTACTTC. This sequence encodes CASSQGQQGKRYEQYF.

CDR3 nucleotides: TGCGCCAGCAGCTTACTACAGGGGTACACTGAAGCTTTCTTT. Its protein is CASSLLQGYTEAFF. The chain joins TRBV5-1 to TRBJ1-1, with 7 bases lining up with TRBD1. The CDR3 consists of 14 residues. CDR1 is SGHRS and CDR2 is YFSETQ in the germline V gene. Trimming removed 2 bases from V and 3 bases from J; junction bases left unmatched: 4.

The chain has TRBV7-6 and TRBJ2-1; 12 bases agree with TRBD2. After removal of 4 bases from V and 0 bases from J, the junction contained 13 bases not matched to a gene. CDR3 length: 20 residues. The germline V gene encodes CDR1 SGHVS and CDR2 FNYEAQ. The CDR3 reads CASSSRTSGNVKGSYNEQFF. The CDR3 nucleotides read TGTGCCAGCAGCTCCCGGACTAGCGGGAACGTAAAGGGCTCCTACAATGAGCAGTTCTTC.

This rearrangement joins TRBV28 to TRBJ1-2, with D possibly TRBD1 on 6 matching bases. The CDR3 runs 15 residues. V lost 3 bases and J 8 bases, leaving 19 bases between the germline ends. CDR1 is MDHEN, CDR2 SYDVKM, per germline. CDR3 sequence reads: CASSLPTRGLGGYTF. The CDR3 bases are TGTGCCAGCAGTTTGCCAACCAGGGGCTTGGGGGGCTACACCTTC.

This sequence joins TRBV21-1 and TRBJ2-1; the DNA was not used to check the table's D call, TRBD2. TRBV21-1 is shown as a pseudogene. This CDR3 comprises 15 residues. The CDR3 sequence is CASSKCGSSYNEQFF. Written as DNA, the CDR3 is TGTGCCAGCAGCAAATGCGGTTCCTCCTACAATGAGCAGTTCTTC.

The chain combines TRBV6-5 with TRBJ2-7; TRBD2 agrees at 9 bases. Germline trimming cut 2 bases from V and 3 bases from J; bases unmatched to any gene: 8. This CDR3 comprises 16 residues. CDR1 is MNHEY, CDR2 SVGAGI, per germline. CDR3 residues: CASSYKIGTSSYEQYF. The CDR3 nucleotides read TGTGCCAGCAGTTACAAAATCGGGACTAGCAGCTACGAGCAGTACTTC.

The chain uses TRBV6-5 and TRBJ2-1; 10 bases align to TRBD2. The ends lost 2 bases at V and 4 bases at J; junction bases unmatched: 2. The germline CDR1 and CDR2 sequences are MNHEY and SVGAGI. The CDR3 covers 15 residues. The CDR3 region is CASSYASGGYNEQFF. In DNA form, the CDR3 reads TGTGCCAGCAGTTACGCTAGCGGGGGATACAATGAGCAGTTCTTC.

The sample holds one count of this clone. This chain connects TRBV11-2 to TRBJ1-1; D is undetermined. The CDR3 has 13 residues. Germline-derived CDR1 and CDR2 are SGHAT and FQNNGV. Trimming took 7 bases from V and 7 from J, leaving 16 bases between them. The CDR3 DNA reads as TGTGCCAGCACTACGGGGTTGGGGATTGAAGCTTTCTTT. Encoded protein: CASTTGLGIEAFF. Combining the CDR3 with reference TRBV11-2 and TRBJ1-1 gives the whole variable domain EAGVAQSPRYKIIEKRQSVAFWCNPISGHATLYWYQQILGQGPKLLIQFQNNGVVDDSQLPKDRFSAERLKGVDSTLKIQPAKLEDSAVYLCASTTGLGIEAFFGQGTRLTVV.

The rearrangement links TRBV19 to TRBJ2-2, with D possibly TRBD2 on 6 matching bases. Germline V lookup: CDR1 LNHDA, CDR2 SQIVND (reference sequence). The V gene lost 6 bases and the J gene lost 4 bases, with 12 bases spanning the gap. The CDR3 contains 14 residues. The CDR3 DNA sequence: TGTGCCAGTAGCCGGGCCGGGGGCACCGGGGAGCTGTTTTTT. It encodes CASSRAGGTGELFF.

The gene calls are TRBV4-1 and TRBJ1-6; 10 bases line up with TRBD1. With 4 bases clipped from V and 12 bases from J, the junction kept 9 bases outside the gene matches. This CDR3 has 15 residues. Germline V gene lookup returns CDR1 MGHRA and CDR2 YSYEKL. The CDR3 loop is CASSLTGQGIEPLHF. CDR3 DNA sequence: TGCGCCAGCAGCCTCACGGGACAGGGGATAGAACCCCTCCACTTT.

The genes are TRBV2 and TRBJ2-1; D might be TRBD1 (6 bases). The V end lost 6 bases, the J end lost 8 bases, and 17 bases lay between the germline ends. CDR1 is SNHLY, CDR2 FYNNEI, per germline. CDR3 length: 14 amino acids. CDR3 amino acids: CASSVTGSTDEQFF. The CDR3 bases are TGTGCCAGCAGCGTCACAGGGTCTACCGATGAGCAGTTCTTC.

The J gene is TRBJ2-4, the V gene TRBV30; 13 bases agree with TRBD2. The CDR3 spans 15 residues. J was trimmed by 7 bases and V by 5 bases; bases with no gene match: 8. CDR1 and CDR2 (germline): GTSNPN, SVGIG (reference sequence). In nucleotides, the CDR3 is TGTGCCTGGGGAAGTGGGACTAGCGGGACCAACATTCAGTACTTC. Translating gives CAWGSGTSGTNIQYF.

This rearrangement joins TRBV5-4 to TRBJ2-2; D perhaps matches TRBD2 (5 bases). Germline CDR1 is SGHNT and CDR2 is YYREEE (reference sequence). The V end lost 0 bases, the J end lost 6 bases, and 12 bases lay between the germline ends. This CDR3 is 15 amino acids long. The CDR3 DNA reads as TGTGCCAGCAGCTTGGGAGTGGCTAGCCCCGGGGAGCTGTTTTTT. Translation gives CASSLGVASPGELFF.

The chain has TRBV27 and TRBJ1-1, with a tentative D call TRBD1 (5 bases). CDR3 length equals 17 residues. Germline CDR1 and CDR2: MNHEY and SMNVEV (reference sequence). Trimming shortened V by 4 bases and J by 2 bases, and 20 bases separated the two germline ends. The CDR3: CASSSRKGARKNTEAFF. CDR3 sequence (DNA): TGTGCCAGCAGTTCCCGCAAAGGGGCTCGAAAAAACACTGAAGCTTTCTTT.

The count of this clone is one. This chain connects TRBV27 to TRBJ2-7, with D perhaps TRBD1 (6 bases). Germline lookup yields CDR1 MNHEY and CDR2 SMNVEV (reference sequence). The CDR3 is 11 residues long. V gave up 4 bases and J gave up 7 bases, with 8 bases separating them. The CDR3 loop reads CASSSGVEQYF. As DNA, the CDR3 is TGTGCCAGCAGTTCAGGGGTAGAGCAGTACTTC.

The chain recombines TRBV27 with TRBJ2-5; 9 nucleotides line up with TRBD1. The CDR3 sequence is 15 residues long. Germline CDR1 and CDR2: MNHEY and SMNVEV (reference sequence). With 5 bases clipped from V and 5 bases from J, the junction kept 9 bases outside the gene matches. In DNA form, the CDR3 reads TGTGCCAGCAGTCCTCTGGGGACAGGGATGGAGACCCAGTACTTC. The encoded protein is CASSPLGTGMETQYF.

The V call is TRBV27, the J call TRBJ2-3; 9 nucleotides line up with TRBD2. Germline loops: CDR1 MNHEY, CDR2 SMNVEV (reference sequence). This CDR3 comprises 14 residues. The V gene end was trimmed by 7 bases and the J gene end by 1 base; junction bases not matched to a gene: 3. CDR3 protein: CASKVAGGTDTQYF. The CDR3 DNA follows: TGTGCCAGCAAAGTAGCGGGGGGCACAGATACGCAGTATTTT.

This clone was observed once. The chain uses TRBV7-9 and TRBJ2-7, with TRBD1 matching over 9 bases. Germline trimming cut 6 bases from V and 5 bases from J; bases unmatched to any gene: 2. The CDR3 contains 12 residues. CDR1 and CDR2 (germline): SEHNR, FQNEAQ (reference sequence). DNA for the CDR3: TGTGCCAGCAGTCGGGACAGGGACGAGCAGTACTTC. Protein: CASSRDRDEQYF.

This rearrangement joins TRBV6-2 or TRBV6-3 to TRBJ2-1; 7 bases fit TRBD2. The CDR3 extends over 13 amino acids. Germline values: CDR1 MNHEY, CDR2 SVGEGT. The junction had 3 bases not matched to a gene; V was cut back by 0 bases and J by 10 bases. The CDR3 spells CASSYSGGREQFF. CDR3 nucleotide sequence: TGTGCCAGCAGTTACTCGGGGGGGAGGGAGCAGTTCTTC.

The CDR3 coding sequence is TGTGCCAGCAGCGTCCGGGAAGGGAACACTGAAGCTTTCTTT. The encoded protein is CASSVREGNTEAFF. J is TRBJ1-1 and V is TRBV3-1 (or the pseudogene TRBV3-2), with D unclear. This CDR3 has 14 residues. V lost 5 bases and J 1 base, leaving 11 bases between the germline ends. Germline CDR1 and CDR2: LGHDT and YNNKEL (reference sequence).

The chain has TRBV6-2 or TRBV6-3 and TRBJ1-2; TRBD1 agrees at 7 bases. Germline CDR1 MNHEY, CDR2 SVGEGT. The CDR3 runs to 15 residues. With V trimmed by 5 bases and J by 4 bases, 10 bases remained unmatched. The CDR3 bases are TGTGCCAGCAGTCCCCGGGGCAGGGGGTTCTATGGCTACACCTTC. Amino acids: CASSPRGRGFYGYTF.

This clone has just one count. This chain uses TRBV29-1 with TRBJ2-3; TRBD2 aligns across 10 bases. The CDR3 covers 16 residues. Germline assignment: CDR1 SQVTM and CDR2 ANQGSEA. J was trimmed by 0 bases and V by 3 bases; bases with no gene match: 6. CDR3 residues: CSVDRTSGPSTDTQYF. CDR3 in DNA: TGCAGCGTTGATCGGACTAGCGGTCCAAGCACAGATACGCAGTATTTT.

This clone has more than one count but fewer than ten. V and J are TRBV9 and TRBJ2-5; no reliable D call. Trimming pared 1 base from V and 2 bases from J, leaving 9 bases between. CDR1 and CDR2 from the germline V gene are SGDLS and YYNGEE. The CDR3 covers 14 residues. The CDR3 spells CASSVTIEQETQYF. The CDR3 DNA reads TGTGCCAGCAGCGTAACTATAGAACAAGAGACCCAGTACTTC.

This rearrangement joins TRBV25-1 to TRBJ2-1; the D gene is possibly TRBD2 (7 bases). In germline, CDR1 is MGHDK, CDR2 SYGVNS. This CDR3 is built from 16 residues. The V and J ends lost 3 bases and 5 bases respectively, with 17 bases between them. The CDR3 sequence is CASSDPGGGGHNEQFF. CDR3 nucleotide sequence: TGTGCCAGCAGTGACCCGGGAGGTGGGGGCCACAATGAGCAGTTCTTC.

The gene calls are TRBV10-3 and TRBJ1-1; 8 nucleotides line up with TRBD1. Germline CDR1 and CDR2: ENHRY and SYGVKD. V trimming: 4 bases; J trimming: 0 bases; junction bases outside the gene matches: 4. This CDR3 is built from 15 residues. The CDR3 is CAISARTGMNTEAFF. The CDR3 region has the DNA TGTGCCATCAGTGCTAGGACAGGGATGAACACTGAAGCTTTCTTT.